This TCR beta chain was identified in a study of blood T cell repertoires in COVID-19. Study summary: Samples taken during acute and convalescent COVID-19 were collected in the United States, Italy and Spain. Nucleic acid was either cDNA or gDNA, and it came from T cells, B-cell-depleted T cells, or PBMCs.

The trim removed 4 bases at V and 3 bases at J, leaving 4 bases unmatched. The CDR3 length is 15 residues. The germline V gene encodes CDR1 SGHRS and CDR2 YFSETQ. Methods used by the authors: From reference gene primer amplification, estimates of nucleated cell counts were derived. Assay: immunoSEQ multiplex PCR; the TCRdb copy retains only in-frame clones and omits some. V and J calls and clone size come straight from that table; D and trimming were deduced from the DNA. The repertoire holds over 90,000 clones, nearly 90% seen once, with roughly 2% in the top ten. The TCR was taken from a man in his forties or fifties with active COVID-19. The sequenced sample consisted of peripheral blood. This chain connects TRBV5-1 to TRBJ2-3; 11 nucleotides line up with TRBD2. The CDR3 DNA reads as TGCGCCAGCAGCCCTACTAGCGGGGGTACAGATACGCAGTATTTT. Amino acid sequence: CASSPTSGGTDTQYF.